A single sample is the source of the 23 T cell receptor beta chains below, sequenced in a study of blood T cell repertoires in COVID-19. TCRdb's table, derived via immunoSEQ multiplex PCR, lists solely in-frame clones and lacks some. Of 100,000 to 150,000 clones listed, approximately 85% were seen once; the top ten hold less than 3.5%. Source material: peripheral blood. The receptors come from a woman older than 75 with COVID-19, enrolled during active disease.

The genes are TRBV5-1 and TRBJ2-7; D gene ambiguous. CDR1 is SGHRS, CDR2 YFSETQ, per germline. The CDR3 sequence is 14 residues long. Trimming stripped 6 bases from V and 3 bases from J, with 16 bases between. The CDR3 region has the DNA TGCGCCAGCAAGCTGGCGGTCGAGCTCTACGAGCAGTACTTC. Amino acids: CASKLAVELYEQYF.

The V call is TRBV19, the J call TRBJ1-5, with TRBD1 matching over 7 bases. The V and J ends lost 4 bases and 0 bases, in that order; junction bases with no gene match: 3. The CDR3 contains 15 residues. Germline V gives CDR1 LNHDA, CDR2 SQIVND (reference sequence). DNA for the CDR3: TGTGCCAGTAGTACCACAGGGGATAGCAATCAGCCCCAGCATTTT. Protein product: CASSTTGDSNQPQHF. Full variable domain (rest looked up from reference TRBV19 and TRBJ1-5): DGGITQSPKYLFRKEGQNVTLSCEQNLNHDAMYWYRQDPGQGLRLIYYSQIVNDFQKGDIAEGYSVSREKKESFPLTVTSAQKNPTAFYLCASSTTGDSNQPQHFGDGTRLSIL.

This clone was seen more than once but under ten times. The chain recombines TRBV7-8 with TRBJ1-4, with 7 positions matching TRBD1. Germline V gene lookup returns CDR1 SGHVS and CDR2 FQNEAQ. The CDR3 contains 16 residues. After removal of 3 bases from V and 0 bases from J, the junction contained 4 bases not matched to a gene. For the CDR3, the DNA is TGTGCCAGCAGCTTGGGACAGACTGCAACTAATGAAAAACTGTTTTTT. Amino acids: CASSLGQTATNEKLFF.

The V call is TRBV5-1, the J call TRBJ1-4; 7 nucleotides agree with TRBD1. The length of the CDR3 is 14 residues. The V gene's germline CDR1 is SGHRS and CDR2 YFSETQ. V shed 6 bases, J shed 7 bases, and the junction held 9 bases outside the gene matches. CDR3 protein: CASTTGVEGEKLFF. Written as DNA, the CDR3 is TGCGCCAGCACCACAGGGGTTGAGGGTGAAAAACTGTTTTTT.

The chain employs TRBV3-1 (or the pseudogene TRBV3-2) and TRBJ2-7; perhaps TRBD2 as D (5 bases). CDR1 and CDR2 from the germline V gene are LGHDT and YNNKEL (reference sequence). V shed 3 bases and J shed 6 bases, with 18 bases lying between them. This CDR3 spans 15 amino acids. CDR3 loop: CASSQGATSRFEQYF. CDR3 DNA: TGTGCCAGCAGCCAGGGAGCCACTAGTCGGTTCGAGCAGTACTTC.

The V call is TRBV27, the J call TRBJ1-5; TRBD1 is a possible D gene (5 bases). The V gene lost 5 bases and the J gene lost 9 bases, with 20 bases spanning the gap. CDR1 and CDR2 (germline): MNHEY, SMNVEV (reference sequence). The CDR3 is 15 amino acids. The CDR3 sequence is CASSPLLGQAGPQHF. In nucleotides, the CDR3 is TGTGCCAGCAGTCCCCTTCTGGGGCAAGCCGGGCCCCAGCATTTT.

This clone was seen a single time. The chain couples TRBV19 to TRBJ2-4; 12 bases fit TRBD2. Trimming removed 5 bases from V and 2 bases from J; junction bases left unmatched: 16. This CDR3 is built from 20 residues. From germline, CDR1 is LNHDA and CDR2 SQIVND (reference sequence). The CDR3 loop reads CASSPRTSGNLLFTKNIQYF. The CDR3 region has the DNA TGTGCCAGTAGTCCGCGGACTAGCGGGAACCTCCTTTTTACCAAAAACATTCAGTACTTC.

This chain uses TRBV19 with TRBJ2-7; 10 positions agree with TRBD2. This CDR3 region has 14 residues. Germline loops: CDR1 LNHDA, CDR2 SQIVND (reference sequence). V was pared by 5 bases and J by 2 bases, with 3 bases of the junction left unmatched. The CDR3 protein is CASSVTSGPYEQYF. The CDR3 DNA sequence: TGTGCCAGTAGTGTGACTAGCGGGCCCTACGAGCAGTACTTC.

V is TRBV28 and J is TRBJ1-1, with D perhaps matching TRBD1 (5 bases). This CDR3 comprises 14 residues. V lost 6 bases, J lost 4 bases, and 15 bases lay in between. The germline CDR1 and CDR2 sequences are MDHEN and SYDVKM. The CDR3 nucleotides read TGTGCCAGCAGGATGGGGGGATCGGGCACTGAAGCTTTCTTT. Amino acids: CASRMGGSGTEAFF.

The chain has TRBV24-1 and TRBJ1-1, with 8 bases fitting TRBD1. V trimming: 9 bases; J trimming: 8 bases; junction bases outside the gene matches: 7. Germline-derived CDR1 and CDR2 are KGHDR and SFDVKD. CDR3 size: 12 residues. For the CDR3, the DNA is TGTGCCACCTCTCATAGGACAGGGGAAGCTTTCTTT. Translation: CATSHRTGEAFF.

This chain links TRBV27 with TRBJ2-7; D is possibly TRBD2 (5 bases). CDR3 length equals 13 residues. V lost 2 bases and J lost 7, with 12 bases in between. The germline CDR1 and CDR2 sequences are MNHEY and SMNVEV (reference sequence). In DNA, the CDR3 is TGTGCCAGCAGTTTACTGACGGGGTCGGAGCAGTACTTC. It codes for CASSLLTGSEQYF.

The chain links TRBV7-2 to TRBJ2-2; D may be TRBD2 (5 bases). This CDR3 spans 15 amino acids. Per the germline V gene, CDR1 is SGHTA and CDR2 is FQGNSA. V was clipped by 4 bases and J by 4 bases, with 13 bases between them. CDR3 region: CASSSGVSGTGELFF. The CDR3, as DNA: TGTGCCAGCAGCTCCGGGGTTTCGGGCACCGGGGAGCTGTTTTTT.

The gene calls are TRBV7-8 and TRBJ2-7; 14 bases are shared with TRBD2. The CDR3 length is 16 residues. Germline V CDR1 and CDR2: SGHVS, FQNEAQ. The trim removed 2 bases at V and 9 bases at J, leaving 9 bases unmatched. The CDR3 coding sequence is TGTGCCAGCAGCTTACGAGAGGAGACTAGCGGGAGGGCGCAGTACTTC. Translating gives CASSLREETSGRAQYF.

This rearrangement joins TRBV27 to TRBJ1-4, with a possible D match to TRBD1 (6 bases). V was pared by 4 bases and J by 5 bases, with 8 bases between. This CDR3 has 13 amino acids. Germline lookup yields CDR1 MNHEY and CDR2 SMNVEV (reference sequence). The CDR3 loop is CASSSGQNEKLFF. For the CDR3, the DNA is TGTGCCAGCAGTTCAGGACAGAATGAAAAACTGTTTTTT.

CDR3 DNA: TGTGCCAGCACCGACAGGGGTGCGTGGGAGCAGTACTTC. Translation gives CASTDRGAWEQYF. This sequence joins TRBV7-2 and TRBJ2-7, with 8 positions matching TRBD1. In germline, CDR1 is SGHTA, CDR2 FQGNSA. The CDR3 loop spans 13 amino acids. Trimming at V came to 7 bases and at J to 7 bases, leaving 9 bases not matched to a gene.

The chain joins TRBV11-2 to TRBJ2-5, with TRBD2 matching 8 bases. CDR1 and CDR2 from the germline V gene are SGHAT and FQNNGV. Trimming removed 3 bases from V and 1 base from J; junction bases left unmatched: 7. CDR3 length: 16 residues. The CDR3 spells CASSFLTLAAQETQYF. In nucleotides, the CDR3 is TGTGCCAGCAGCTTTCTCACACTAGCGGCCCAAGAGACCCAGTACTTC. Variable domain in full (rest from reference TRBV11-2 and TRBJ2-5): EAGVAQSPRYKIIEKRQSVAFWCNPISGHATLYWYQQILGQGPKLLIQFQNNGVVDDSQLPKDRFSAERLKGVDSTLKIQPAKLEDSAVYLCASSFLTLAAQETQYFGPGTRLLVL.

This clone was seen a few times. The gene calls are TRBV7-2 and TRBJ2-3; 11 positions agree with TRBD2. Germline V gives CDR1 SGHTA, CDR2 FQGNSA. V was clipped by 3 bases and J by 5 bases; unmatched bases: 4. The length of the CDR3 is 15 residues. The CDR3 DNA reads as TGTGCCAGCAGCTTGACTAGCGGGATAGGAGATACGCAGTATTTT. Its translation: CASSLTSGIGDTQYF.

The V call is TRBV28, the J call TRBJ2-5; D gene unclear. Trimming left V 3 bases short and J 0 bases short, with 8 bases between. CDR1 and CDR2 (germline): MDHEN, SYDVKM. The CDR3 loop spans 14 amino acids. CDR3 DNA: TGTGCCAGCAGTTTGCCCGCTAACCAAGAGACCCAGTACTTC. As protein: CASSLPANQETQYF.

The genes are TRBV27 and TRBJ1-1; D is uncertain. Trimming left V 5 bases short and J 4 bases short, with 14 bases between. Germline V gene lookup returns CDR1 MNHEY and CDR2 SMNVEV (reference sequence). The CDR3 is 14 amino acids. The CDR3 spells CASSLGIGVTEAFF. CDR3 nucleotides: TGTGCCAGCAGTCTGGGTATCGGGGTCACTGAAGCTTTCTTT.

The V and J genes are TRBV21-1 and TRBJ1-5; no check of the table's D call, TRBD1, against the DNA was made. TRBV21-1 corresponds to a pseudogene. This CDR3 has 18 amino acids. CDR3 nucleotide sequence: TGTGCCAGCAGCAAAGATCACCAGACAGGGAACCCCAATCAGCCCCAGCATTTT. Translation: CASSKDHQTGNPNQPQHF.

The J gene is TRBJ2-7, the V gene TRBV7-9; 9 bases agree with TRBD1. Trimming took 5 bases from V and 6 from J; bases not matched to a gene: 5. The CDR3 is 13 residues long. The germline gives CDR1 SEHNR, CDR2 FQNEAQ (reference sequence). CDR3 coding DNA: TGTGCCAGCAGCAGCGGGACAGGGTCCGAGCAGTACTTC. This gives the protein CASSSGTGSEQYF.

This clone showed up just a few times. The rearrangement joins TRBV7-2 to TRBJ2-5; 14 bases align to TRBD2. Germline loops: CDR1 SGHTA, CDR2 FQGNSA. The CDR3 has 15 amino acids. J lost 5 bases, V lost 5 bases, and 4 bases had no gene match. CDR3 protein: CASSLGLAGGETQYF. CDR3 sequence (DNA): TGTGCCAGCAGCCTTGGACTAGCGGGAGGTGAGACCCAGTACTTC. Complete variable domain (other parts from reference TRBV7-2 and TRBJ2-5): GAGVSQSPSNKVTEKGKDVELRCDPISGHTALYWYRQSLGQGLEFLIYFQGNSAPDKSGLPSDRFSAERTGGSVSTLTIQRTQQEDSAVYLCASSLGLAGGETQYFGPGTRLLVL.

This chain joins TRBV3-1 (or the pseudogene TRBV3-2) and TRBJ2-5; 11 bases map to TRBD2. Germline-derived CDR1 and CDR2 are LGHDT and YNNKEL (reference sequence). Trimming removed 2 bases from V and 4 bases from J; junction bases left unmatched: 3. This CDR3 is built from 15 residues. In DNA form, the CDR3 reads TGTGCCAGCAGCCAATTAACTAGCGGGGGAGAGACCCAGTACTTC. It codes for CASSQLTSGGETQYF.